A single sample gave rise to the 27 T cell receptor beta chains below, sequenced in a study of graft-versus-host responses after intestinal transplantation. No antigen is known for these receptors. The method was immunoSEQ multiplex PCR; TCRdb's version includes in-frame clones alone and lacks a portion of them. The sample holds tens of thousands of clones; around 90% are singletons and the top ten take roughly 0.37%. The sample was unstimulated CD4+ T cells sorted from spleen or lymph node cells, taken before intestinal transplant. These receptors were collected from a human donor who received an intestinal transplant.

This clone was counted once. The chain is built from TRBV11-2 and TRBJ2-2; D not certain. The CDR3 is 12 amino acids. The germline CDR1 and CDR2 sequences are SGHAT and FQNNGV. The V and J ends lost 5 bases and 8 bases respectively, with 9 bases between them. The CDR3 spells CASSPPVGELFF. The CDR3 DNA follows: TGTGCCAGCAGCCCCCCCGTGGGGGAGCTGTTTTTT.

The table lists this clone with a count of one. This chain connects TRBV18 to TRBJ2-7, with 7 bases that match TRBD2. Germline V lookup: CDR1 KGHSH, CDR2 LQKENI. The V gene end was trimmed by 3 bases and the J gene end by 2 bases; junction bases not matched to a gene: 4. This CDR3 is built from 14 residues. The CDR3 loop is CASSPTSNAYEQYF. The CDR3 region has the DNA TGTGCCAGCTCACCGACTAGCAACGCCTACGAGCAGTACTTC.

The chain is built from TRBV27 and TRBJ1-1, with D unresolved. The CDR3 runs 13 residues. Germline assignment: CDR1 MNHEY and CDR2 SMNVEV (reference sequence). V lost 2 bases and J lost 1, with 5 bases in between. CDR3 protein: CASSLLGNTEAFF. In DNA form, the CDR3 reads TGTGCCAGCAGTTTACTAGGGAACACTGAAGCTTTCTTT.

The chain joins TRBV6-5 to TRBJ1-1, with 8 bases identical to TRBD1. J was trimmed by 5 bases and V by 5 bases; bases with no gene match: 4. Germline CDR1 and CDR2: MNHEY and SVGAGI. The CDR3 length is 13 residues. In DNA, the CDR3 is TGTGCCAGCAGTCGGACAGGGAGAACTGAAGCTTTCTTT. This encodes CASSRTGRTEAFF.

The V call is TRBV4-1, the J call TRBJ1-1; 8 bases line up with TRBD1. V trimming: 5 bases; J trimming: 3 bases; junction bases outside the gene matches: 2. The CDR3 has 13 residues. Germline CDR1 and CDR2: MGHRA and YSYEKL. The CDR3 DNA follows: TGCGCCAGCAGCAACAGGGGGGACACTGAAGCTTTCTTT. Its protein product is CASSNRGDTEAFF.

The rearrangement joins TRBV6-6 to TRBJ1-5; D remains unclear. CDR3 size: 12 residues. V lost 4 bases to trimming and J lost 5 bases, with 6 bases between them. Germline CDR1 MNHNY, CDR2 SVGAGI (reference sequence). CDR3 residues: CASSWLDQPQHF. The CDR3 bases are TGTGCCAGCAGTTGGCTAGATCAGCCCCAGCATTTT.

The chain uses TRBV5-1 and TRBJ2-1; the match to TRBD2 covers 8 bases. V dropped 2 bases and J dropped 5; count of bases not matched to a gene: 3. Germline CDR1 and CDR2: SGHRS and YFSETQ. The CDR3 totals 14 residues. CDR3 sequence: CASSFREGDNEQFF. DNA for the CDR3: TGCGCCAGCAGCTTTCGGGAGGGGGACAATGAGCAGTTCTTC.

V gene TRBV5-1 combines with J gene TRBJ2-2; 13 positions match TRBD2. Germline V lookup: CDR1 SGHRS, CDR2 YFSETQ. This CDR3 has 15 amino acids. V lost 4 bases and J lost 6; bases outside the gene matches: 3. In DNA, the CDR3 is TGCGCCAGCAGCCACACTAGCGGGGGGGCCGGGGAGCTGTTTTTT. Amino acids: CASSHTSGGAGELFF.

The CDR3 bases are TGTGCCAGCAGCAGGGAGGGCGAGCAGTACTTC. It specifies CASSREGEQYF. The chain links TRBV5-6 to TRBJ2-7, with 7 nucleotides matching TRBD2. The CDR3 is 11 amino acids. Unmatched junction bases numbered 1, after V lost 4 bases and J lost 6 bases. Germline-derived CDR1 and CDR2 are SGHDT and YYEEEE.

The chain uses TRBV7-2 and TRBJ1-6, with 8 bases identical to TRBD1. J gave up 7 bases and V 5 bases, and 7 bases lay outside the gene matches. The CDR3 has 15 residues. CDR1 and CDR2 (germline): SGHTA, FQGNSA. CDR3 DNA: TGTGCCAGCAGCGCCGGACAGGGATCAAATTCACCCCTCCACTTT. It encodes CASSAGQGSNSPLHF.

The chain combines TRBV6-5 with TRBJ1-2, with a tentative D call TRBD1 (5 bases). The V gene's germline CDR1 is MNHEY and CDR2 SVGAGI. The CDR3 has 14 amino acids. Trimming took 6 bases from V and 4 from J, leaving 15 bases between them. The CDR3 DNA is TGTGCCAGCAGGGGGTCGGCGGGGGGCTATGGCTACACCTTC. It specifies CASRGSAGGYGYTF.

The chain uses TRBV6-5 and TRBJ1-2; 7 bases agree with TRBD1. The V and J ends lost 2 bases and 5 bases, in that order; junction bases with no gene match: 8. CDR1 is MNHEY, CDR2 SVGAGI, per germline. This CDR3 comprises 15 residues. CDR3 nucleotides: TGTGCCAGCAGTTACAGGGGGCAGGGAGCTTATGGCTACACCTTC. It is translated as CASSYRGQGAYGYTF.

This clone was observed once. The gene calls are TRBV7-9 and TRBJ1-5; D not certain. The germline gives CDR1 SEHNR, CDR2 FQNEAQ (reference sequence). Trimming stripped 2 bases from V and 4 bases from J, with 6 bases between. The CDR3 runs 13 residues. CDR3 in DNA: TGTGCCAGCAGCTTAAGCGGGAATCAGCCCCAGCATTTT. Translated: CASSLSGNQPQHF.

The V gene is TRBV18, the J gene TRBJ2-2, with D maybe TRBD1 (5 bases). Trimming cost V 2 bases and J 4 bases, with 11 bases left between them. The germline V gene has CDR1 KGHSH and CDR2 LQKENI. The CDR3 is 15 amino acids. CDR3 sequence reads: CASSPGRGGTGELFF. The CDR3 DNA is TGTGCCAGCTCACCAGGAAGGGGTGGCACCGGGGAGCTGTTTTTT.

The rearrangement joins TRBV30 to TRBJ2-7; maybe TRBD1 (5 bases). V dropped 2 bases and J dropped 1 base, with 18 bases sitting between them. The CDR3 runs 16 residues. Germline-derived CDR1 and CDR2 are GTSNPN and SVGIG (reference sequence). CDR3 amino acids: CAWSSRLRTSSYEQYF. The CDR3 coding sequence is TGTGCCTGGAGTTCACGCCTTAGGACAAGTTCCTACGAGCAGTACTTC. The full variable domain, completed using reference TRBV30 and TRBJ2-7, is SQTIHQWPATLVQPVGSPLSLECTVEGTSNPNLYWYRQAAGRGLQLLFYSVGIGQISSEVPQNLSASRPQDRQFILSSKKLLLSDSGFYLCAWSSRLRTSSYEQYFGPGTRLTVT.

V is TRBV19 and J is TRBJ2-1; D might be TRBD1 (6 bases). V was clipped by 3 bases and J by 6 bases, with 9 bases between them. Germline V lookup: CDR1 LNHDA, CDR2 SQIVND (reference sequence). This CDR3 spans 13 amino acids. CDR3: CASSILGGNEQFF. In nucleotides, the CDR3 is TGTGCCAGTAGTATCCTAGGGGGCAATGAGCAGTTCTTC.

The rearrangement links TRBV5-4 to TRBJ2-7; D is perhaps TRBD1 (5 bases). With 0 bases removed from V and 6 bases from J, the gap between germline ends came to 16 bases. Germline V gene sequence: CDR1 SGHNT, CDR2 YYREEE (reference sequence). The CDR3 is 15 residues long. The CDR3: CASSLGLGLDGEQYF. CDR3 bases: TGTGCCAGCAGCTTGGGACTGGGGCTGGATGGCGAGCAGTACTTC.

This chain connects TRBV5-1 to TRBJ1-1, with 7 nucleotides matching TRBD1. In germline, CDR1 is SGHRS, CDR2 YFSETQ. The CDR3 runs to 14 residues. The junction had 8 bases not matched to a gene; V was cut back by 5 bases and J by 4 bases. This chain's CDR3 is CASSPDYRGTEAFF. The CDR3 DNA is TGCGCCAGCAGTCCTGACTACAGGGGCACTGAAGCTTTCTTT.

The V gene is TRBV2, the J gene TRBJ1-1, with 8 bases fitting TRBD1. The CDR3 is 14 amino acids. Germline assignment: CDR1 SNHLY and CDR2 FYNNEI. The V and J ends lost 4 bases and 6 bases, in that order; junction bases with no gene match: 7. For the CDR3, the DNA is TGTGCCAGCAGTGTACGGCAGGGGGCCGCTGAAGCTTTCTTT. Its translation: CASSVRQGAAEAFF.

The chain carries TRBV5-6 and TRBJ1-1; D is unresolved. V shed 5 bases and J shed 1 base, with 9 bases lying between them. The germline V gene has CDR1 SGHDT and CDR2 YYEEEE. This CDR3 is built from 13 residues. The CDR3 DNA reads as TGTGCCAGCAGAGATTACGGGAACACTGAAGCTTTCTTT. Translated, it gives CASRDYGNTEAFF.

The chain employs TRBV25-1 and TRBJ1-6; D may be TRBD1 (6 bases). V was shortened by 6 bases and J by 9 bases, with 18 bases between the two germline ends. Per germline, CDR1 MGHDK and CDR2 SYGVNS. The CDR3 loop spans 15 amino acids. CDR3 residues: CASRPGGGHGSPLHF. CDR3 nucleotide sequence: TGTGCCAGCAGACCCGGGGGGGGGCACGGTTCACCCCTCCACTTT.

This chain uses TRBV28 with TRBJ2-5; D might be TRBD2 (5 bases). Trimming left V 3 bases short and J 4 bases short, with 18 bases between. This CDR3 has 16 residues. From germline, CDR1 is MDHEN and CDR2 SYDVKM. The CDR3 is CASSFRAETAGETQYF. DNA of the CDR3: TGTGCCAGCAGTTTCCGAGCGGAGACCGCGGGAGAGACCCAGTACTTC. Full variable domain (rest looked up from reference TRBV28 and TRBJ2-5): DVKVTQSSRYLVKRTGEKVFLECVQDMDHENMFWYRQDPGLGLRLIYFSYDVKMKEKGDIPEGYSVSREKKERFSLILESASTNQTSMYLCASSFRAETAGETQYFGPGTRLLVL.

The chain links TRBV7-2 to TRBJ2-3, with 9 bases matching TRBD2. Per the germline V gene, CDR1 is SGHTA and CDR2 is FQGNSA. The ends lost 1 base at V and 1 base at J; junction bases unmatched: 9. The CDR3 loop spans 18 amino acids. CDR3 sequence: CASSLVRLAGRGTDTQYF. The CDR3 nucleotides are TGTGCCAGCAGCTTAGTTCGGCTAGCGGGGAGGGGCACAGATACGCAGTATTTT.

The rearrangement links TRBV19 to TRBJ2-1, with TRBD1 as a possible D gene (5 bases). Germline V gene lookup returns CDR1 LNHDA and CDR2 SQIVND (reference sequence). The CDR3 sequence is 13 residues long. Between the trimmed V and J ends, which lost 4 bases and 6 bases, there was a span of 10 bases. CDR3 coding DNA: TGTGCCAGTAGTACCAGGGATGGCAATGAGCAGTTCTTC. Translated, it gives CASSTRDGNEQFF.

The rearrangement links TRBV5-1 to TRBJ2-3, with 9 bases that match TRBD2. V lost 0 bases to trimming and J lost 1 base; unmatched junction nucleotides: 0. The CDR3 runs to 15 residues. The V gene's germline CDR1 is SGHRS and CDR2 YFSETQ. The CDR3 DNA is TGCGCCAGCAGCTTGGGGACTAGCGGCACAGATACGCAGTATTTT. Residues: CASSLGTSGTDTQYF.

The rearrangement joins TRBV5-1 to TRBJ2-3, with 11 bases fitting TRBD2. The germline CDR1 and CDR2 sequences are SGHRS and YFSETQ. The CDR3 has 12 residues. J gave up 7 bases and V 5 bases, and 0 bases lay outside the gene matches. In DNA form, the CDR3 reads TGCGCCAGCAGGACTAGCGGGAATACGCAGTATTTT. Translating gives CASRTSGNTQYF.

The chain joins TRBV9 to TRBJ2-2; D not resolved. CDR3 length equals 14 residues. V lost 3 bases to trimming and J lost 0 bases, with 6 bases between them. Germline CDR1 SGDLS, CDR2 YYNGEE. DNA of the CDR3: TGTGCCAGCAGCGATCCTTCGAACACCGGGGAGCTGTTTTTT. Protein sequence: CASSDPSNTGELFF.